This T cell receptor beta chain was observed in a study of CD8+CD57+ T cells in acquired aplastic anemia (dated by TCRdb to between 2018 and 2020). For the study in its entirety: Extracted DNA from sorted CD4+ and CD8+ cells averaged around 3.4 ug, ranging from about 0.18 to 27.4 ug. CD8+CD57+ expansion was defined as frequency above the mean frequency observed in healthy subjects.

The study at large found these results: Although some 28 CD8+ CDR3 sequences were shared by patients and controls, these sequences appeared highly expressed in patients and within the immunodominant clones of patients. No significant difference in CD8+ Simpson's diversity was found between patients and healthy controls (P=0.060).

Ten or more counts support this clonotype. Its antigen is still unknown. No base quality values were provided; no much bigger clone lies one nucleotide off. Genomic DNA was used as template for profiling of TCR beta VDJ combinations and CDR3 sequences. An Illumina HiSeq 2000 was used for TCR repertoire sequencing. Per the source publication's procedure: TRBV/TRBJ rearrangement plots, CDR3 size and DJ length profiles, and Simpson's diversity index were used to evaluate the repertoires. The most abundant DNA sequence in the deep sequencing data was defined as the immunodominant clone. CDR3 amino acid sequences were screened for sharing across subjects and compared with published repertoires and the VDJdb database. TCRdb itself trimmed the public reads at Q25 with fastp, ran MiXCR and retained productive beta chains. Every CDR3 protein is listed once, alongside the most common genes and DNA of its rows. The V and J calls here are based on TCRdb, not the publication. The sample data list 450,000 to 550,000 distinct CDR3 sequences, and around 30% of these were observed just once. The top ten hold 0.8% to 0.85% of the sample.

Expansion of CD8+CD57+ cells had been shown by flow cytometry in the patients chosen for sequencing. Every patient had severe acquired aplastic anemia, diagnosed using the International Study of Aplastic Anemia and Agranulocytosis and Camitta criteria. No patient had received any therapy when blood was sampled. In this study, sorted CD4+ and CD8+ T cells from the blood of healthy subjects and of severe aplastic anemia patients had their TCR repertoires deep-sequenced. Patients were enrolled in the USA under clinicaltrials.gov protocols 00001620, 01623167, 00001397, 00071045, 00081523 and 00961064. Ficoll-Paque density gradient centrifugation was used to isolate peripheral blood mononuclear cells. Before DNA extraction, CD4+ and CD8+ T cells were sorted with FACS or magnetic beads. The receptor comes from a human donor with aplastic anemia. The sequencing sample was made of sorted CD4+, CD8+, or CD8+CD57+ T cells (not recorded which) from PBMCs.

The DNA sequence follows: TGTGCCACCAGTACGGGACAGGGGGATGAGCAGTTCTTC. This is translated as CATSTGQGDEQFF. The sequence links TRBV15 to TRBJ2-1, with TRBD1 matching 11 junction bases. CDR1 is given as LNHNV and CDR2 as YYDKDF, both from the germline V gene (reference sequence). The CDR3 contains 13 residues, cysteine and phenylalanine counted. Only the CDR3 part of the read is kept: 39 bases, read in frame from the first base. V trim: 6 bases; J trim: 8 bases; unmatched bases: 3. Reference TRBV15 and TRBJ2-1 genes cover what lies past the CDR3, so the full variable domain is DAMVIQNPRYQVTQFGKPVTLSCSQTLNHNVMYWYQQKSSQAPKLLFHYYDKDFNNEADTPDNFQSRRPNTSFCFLDIRSPGLGDTAMYLCATSTGQGDEQFFGPGTRLTVL.